This T cell receptor beta chain was profiled in a study of cytomegalovirus exposure and HLA in healthy donors (dated by TCRdb to between 2016 and 2019). General notes on the study: The 650 to 750 repertoires of the first cohort and the 95 to 150 validation repertoires were produced on the same platform, according to a later analysis. The study aimed to test whether cataloging public T cell receptors could reveal signatures of past pathogen exposure. In addition to the first cohort of around 670 subjects, a separate validation cohort of 120 different subjects was used. To predict cytomegalovirus infection status, the study brought together high-throughput TCR immunosequencing, statistical association of individual TCRs with disease status, and machine learning. General conclusions and limits of the study: A later analysis had no HLA typing for the validation cohort, so co-occurrence there was scored across all 130 or so repertoires. In both the original and validation cohorts, the classifier was reported to diagnose cytomegalovirus status with high specificity and sensitivity. In vitro tests confirmed that a few of the cytomegalovirus-associated TCR beta chains recognize cytomegalovirus antigens. In the study, around 150 TCR beta chains were listed as associated with cytomegalovirus. It was suggested by the authors that the approach could potentially be generalized to other disease states and immunological phenotypes. Across donors, most TCR sequences were observed very rarely, whereas some public TCRs were present in many individuals. Subsequent analysis determined that TCRs grouped into clusters in the first cohort also showed a tendency toward co-occurrence across the roughly 120 validation repertoires, and 85% to 95% of cluster scores exceeded 0.

A distance of 17 bases separates the germline ends of V and J, which lose 4 bases and 4 bases respectively. The germline V gene supplies CDR1 SQVTM and CDR2 ANQGSEA. CDR3 length: 15 amino acids, cysteine to phenylalanine. Of all the DNA, just the CDR3 is kept, 45 bases in frame from base 1. The donors were included in the validation cohort of over a hundred subjects, a group kept apart from the approximately 650-subject first cohort. On this clone: The target of this receptor is not known. Per-nucleotide qualities are absent, and no much larger clonotype sits a single base away.

The receptor library was made with the immunoSEQ multiplex PCR assay. The study's own analysis went as follows. A statistical classification framework was built to diagnose cytomegalovirus status from the catalog of TCR beta chain sequences. The table was pulled from immuneACCESS by TCRdb, which kept in-frame rearrangements only. Such tables lose some clones; where checked, under half of the loss comes from unresolved V genes, and the rest has no known cause. Clone size and V and J calls were adopted from that table, with D and trimming inferred from the DNA. For this sample there are about 180,000 clones; approximately 90% appear just once. The ten largest make up approximately 1.5% of the sample.

The sequence joins TRBV29-1 to TRBJ2-1; the D gene is perhaps TRBD2, on 6 matching bases. The sequenced sample consisted of PBMCs. This sequence was found in a woman in her thirties in good health and CMV-seronegative. The nucleotides are TGCAGCGTTGTGGGGGGACTGTCGGAGTACAATGAGCAGTTCTTC. Its coded protein is CSVVGGLSEYNEQFF.